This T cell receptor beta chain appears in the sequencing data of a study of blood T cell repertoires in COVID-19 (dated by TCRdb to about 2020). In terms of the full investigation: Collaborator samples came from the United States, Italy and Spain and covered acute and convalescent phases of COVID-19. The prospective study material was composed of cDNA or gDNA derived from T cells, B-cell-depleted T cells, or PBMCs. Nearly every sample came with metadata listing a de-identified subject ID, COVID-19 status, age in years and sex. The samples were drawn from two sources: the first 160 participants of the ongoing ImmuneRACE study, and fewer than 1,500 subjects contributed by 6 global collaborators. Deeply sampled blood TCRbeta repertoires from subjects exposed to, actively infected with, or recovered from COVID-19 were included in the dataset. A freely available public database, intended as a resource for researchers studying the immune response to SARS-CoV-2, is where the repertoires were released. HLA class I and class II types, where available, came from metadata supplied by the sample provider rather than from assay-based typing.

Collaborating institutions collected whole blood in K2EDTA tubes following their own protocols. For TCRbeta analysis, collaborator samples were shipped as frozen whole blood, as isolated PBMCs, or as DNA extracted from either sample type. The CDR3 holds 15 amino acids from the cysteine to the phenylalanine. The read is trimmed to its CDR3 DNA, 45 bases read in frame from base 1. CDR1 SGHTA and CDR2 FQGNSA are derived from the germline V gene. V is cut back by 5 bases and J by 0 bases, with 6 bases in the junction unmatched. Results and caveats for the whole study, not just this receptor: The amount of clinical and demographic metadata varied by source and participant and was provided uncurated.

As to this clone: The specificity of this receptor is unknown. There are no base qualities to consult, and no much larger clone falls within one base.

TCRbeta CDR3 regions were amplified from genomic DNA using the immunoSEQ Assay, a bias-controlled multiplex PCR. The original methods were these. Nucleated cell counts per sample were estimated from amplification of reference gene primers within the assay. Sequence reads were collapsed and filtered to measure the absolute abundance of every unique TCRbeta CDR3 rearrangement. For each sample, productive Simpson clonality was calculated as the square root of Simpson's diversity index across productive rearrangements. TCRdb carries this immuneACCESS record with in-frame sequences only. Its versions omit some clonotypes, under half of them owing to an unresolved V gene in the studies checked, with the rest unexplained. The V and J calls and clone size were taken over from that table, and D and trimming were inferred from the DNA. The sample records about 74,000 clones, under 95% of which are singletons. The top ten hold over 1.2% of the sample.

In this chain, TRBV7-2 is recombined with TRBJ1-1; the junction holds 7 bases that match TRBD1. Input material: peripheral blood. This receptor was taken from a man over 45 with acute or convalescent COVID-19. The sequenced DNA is TGTGCCAGCAGCACCCAGGGACAGCTGAACACTGAAGCTTTCTTT. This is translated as CASSTQGQLNTEAFF.